The clone carrying this T cell receptor (beta chain) occurred many times. The sample belongs to a study of CDR3 diversity in severe acne. TCRdb reanalysed the PCR reads using MiXCR and keeps one entry per CDR3 protein. The repertoire holds about 97,000 distinct CDR3 sequences, with 51% as singletons. In germline, CDR1 is SGHTS, CDR2 YDEGEE. This CDR3 contains 15 residues. With 1 base removed from V and 0 bases from J, the gap between germline ends came to 9 bases. The specimen was blood. The gene calls are TRBV5-8 and TRBJ2-3, with D maybe TRBD1 (6 bases). The sequence was obtained from a male donor with acne. CDR3 in DNA: TGTGCCAGCAGCTTGAGACAGGCTAGCACAGATACGCAGTATTTT. Residues: CASSLRQASTDTQYF.